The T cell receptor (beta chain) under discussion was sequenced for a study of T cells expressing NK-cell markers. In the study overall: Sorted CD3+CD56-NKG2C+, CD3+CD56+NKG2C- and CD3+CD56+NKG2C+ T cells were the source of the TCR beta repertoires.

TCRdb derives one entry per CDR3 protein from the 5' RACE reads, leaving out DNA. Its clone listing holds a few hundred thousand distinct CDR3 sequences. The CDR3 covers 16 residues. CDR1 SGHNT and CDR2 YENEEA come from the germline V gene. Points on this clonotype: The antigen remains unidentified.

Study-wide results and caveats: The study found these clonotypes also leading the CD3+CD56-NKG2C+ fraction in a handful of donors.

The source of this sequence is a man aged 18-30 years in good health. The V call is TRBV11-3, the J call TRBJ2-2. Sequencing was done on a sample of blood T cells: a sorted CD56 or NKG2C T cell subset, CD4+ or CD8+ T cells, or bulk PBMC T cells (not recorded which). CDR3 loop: CASSSIWTNHTGELFF. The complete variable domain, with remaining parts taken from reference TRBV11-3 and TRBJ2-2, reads EAGVVQSPRYKIIEKKQPVAFWCNPISGHNTLYWYLQNLGQGPELLIRYENEEAVDDSQLPKDRFSAERLKGVDSTLKIQPAELGDSAVYLCASSSIWTNHTGELFFGEGSRLTVL.